The 24 T cell receptor beta chains given below trace back to one sample, sequenced in a study of blood T cell repertoires in COVID-19. TCRdb's copy holds only in-frame clones and misses some; the assay was immunoSEQ multiplex PCR. The data show about 430,000 clones, around 90% seen once. Sequencing was carried out using peripheral blood. The receptors originated from a young man with COVID-19, enrolled during active disease.

This rearrangement joins TRBV4-2 to TRBJ2-3; 10 bases map to TRBD2. This CDR3 is 15 amino acids long. The ends lost 1 base at V and 6 bases at J; junction bases unmatched: 4. Per the germline V gene, CDR1 is LGHNA and CDR2 is YNFKEQ. CDR3 sequence (DNA): TGTGCCAGCAGCCAAGGGACTAGCGGTGCTGATACGCAGTATTTT. It codes for CASSQGTSGADTQYF.

This chain uses TRBV7-9 with TRBJ1-4; D remains unclear. Trimming took 2 bases from V and 8 from J, leaving 12 bases between them. CDR1 and CDR2 (germline): SEHNR, FQNEAQ (reference sequence). The CDR3 loop spans 14 amino acids. Written as DNA, the CDR3 is TGTGCCAGCAGCTTAAGAGGTGTTGGGGAAAAACTGTTTTTT. It is translated as CASSLRGVGEKLFF.

The gene calls are TRBV2 and TRBJ2-5, with D possibly matching TRBD2 (6 bases). Germline loops: CDR1 SNHLY, CDR2 FYNNEI. There are 12 residues in the CDR3. Trimming pared 8 bases from V and 1 base from J, leaving 8 bases between. The CDR3 sequence: CASGRTQETQYF. The CDR3 DNA is TGTGCCAGCGGGAGGACCCAAGAGACCCAGTACTTC.

The chain couples TRBV19 to TRBJ2-6, with D tentatively TRBD1 (5 bases). The CDR3 spans 16 residues. The germline gives CDR1 LNHDA, CDR2 SQIVND (reference sequence). Deletions cut 8 bases from V and 0 bases from J, with 14 bases between. The CDR3 DNA reads as TGTGCCAGTGGGGCAGAAATACTCTCTGGGGCCAACGTCCTGACTTTC. Its translation is CASGAEILSGANVLTF.

The rearrangement links TRBV6-6 to TRBJ1-4; no reliable D call. The CDR3 loop spans 13 amino acids. Germline V gene lookup returns CDR1 MNHNY and CDR2 SVGAGI (reference sequence). Trimming took 2 bases from V and 6 from J, leaving 7 bases between them. The CDR3 bases are TGTGCCAGCAGTTACGAGGCCCATGAAAAACTGTTTTTT. The encoded protein is CASSYEAHEKLFF.

Comments on this clone: The junction and the germline gene differ at one end; a read error may be behind it. J is TRBJ2-7 and V is TRBV7-7; D gene ambiguous. CDR1 and CDR2 from the germline V gene are SSHAT and FNYEAQ (reference sequence). The CDR3 length is 16 residues. The CDR3 sequence is CASSLDRGLGRAEQYF. DNA of the CDR3: TGTGCTAGCAGCTTAGATCGAGGCTTAGGAAGAGCCGAGCAGTACTTC.

The chain couples TRBV14 to TRBJ2-1, with 10 bases that match TRBD2. Germline CDR1 and CDR2: SGHDN and FVKESK. The CDR3 totals 18 residues. V dropped 4 bases and J dropped 4; count of bases not matched to a gene: 13. In nucleotides, the CDR3 is TGTGCCAGCAGCCTCCTTGGGACGGGACTAGCGAGATACAATGAGCAGTTCTTC. Amino acid sequence: CASSLLGTGLARYNEQFF.

V and J are TRBV25-1 and TRBJ1-2; D may be TRBD1 (5 bases). This CDR3 has 13 amino acids. CDR1 is MGHDK and CDR2 is SYGVNS in the germline V gene. V lost 7 bases, J lost 7 bases, and 16 bases lay in between. The CDR3 loop reads CASTQAGETGYTF. CDR3 bases: TGTGCCAGCACCCAGGCGGGGGAGACTGGCTACACCTTC.

The chain carries TRBV6-2 or TRBV6-3 and TRBJ1-4; D remains ambiguous. Trimming stripped 2 bases from V and 8 bases from J, with 3 bases between. This CDR3 is 11 amino acids long. Germline CDR1 is MNHEY and CDR2 is SVGEGT. The CDR3 is CASSYSEKLFF. CDR3 sequence (DNA): TGTGCCAGCAGTTACAGCGAAAAACTGTTTTTT.

This chain connects TRBV6-5 to TRBJ1-1, with 7 bases fitting TRBD1. After removal of 10 bases from V and 1 base from J, the junction contained 6 bases not matched to a gene. The CDR3 covers 13 residues. CDR1 and CDR2 (germline): MNHEY, SVGAGI. Written as DNA, the CDR3 is TGTGCCACCAGACAGGGCACGAACACTGAAGCTTTCTTT. Translated, it gives CATRQGTNTEAFF.

This chain connects TRBV7-9 to TRBJ2-1; TRBD1 aligns across 12 bases. After removal of 5 bases from V and 9 bases from J, the junction contained 8 bases not matched to a gene. Germline V gene lookup returns CDR1 SEHNR and CDR2 FQNEAQ (reference sequence). This CDR3 spans 15 amino acids. The CDR3 DNA is TGTGCCAGCAGCCCCCCGGGACAGGGGGCTAGTGAGCAGTTCTTC. It codes for CASSPPGQGASEQFF.

The chain combines TRBV7-9 with TRBJ2-4; 9 bases are shared with TRBD2. The CDR3 length is 16 residues. Germline values: CDR1 SEHNR, CDR2 FQNEAQ (reference sequence). The J segment lost 1 base and the V segment lost 3 bases, leaving 4 bases of the junction unmatched. CDR3 region: CASSLWTSVAKNIQYF. The CDR3 region has the DNA TGTGCCAGCAGCTTGTGGACTAGCGTGGCCAAAAACATTCAGTACTTC. The whole variable domain, remainder taken from reference TRBV7-9 and TRBJ2-4, is DTGVSQNPRHKITKRGQNVTFRCDPISEHNRLYWYRQTLGQGPEFLTYFQNEAQLEKSRLLSDRFSAERPKGSFSTLEIQRTEQGDSAMYLCASSLWTSVAKNIQYFGAGTRLSVL.

This sequence joins TRBV28 and TRBJ2-1, with TRBD1 as a possible D gene (6 bases). V was shortened by 2 bases and J by 7 bases, with 15 bases between the two germline ends. Germline V lookup: CDR1 MDHEN, CDR2 SYDVKM. The CDR3 extends over 15 amino acids. The chain's CDR3 is CASSLPRTAFNEQFF. In nucleotides, the CDR3 is TGTGCCAGCAGTTTACCCAGGACAGCCTTTAATGAGCAGTTCTTC.

This chain joins TRBV7-9 and TRBJ2-1; 7 nucleotides line up with TRBD2. Germline assignment: CDR1 SEHNR and CDR2 FQNEAQ (reference sequence). V gave up 1 base and J gave up 5 bases; unmatched junction bases: 8. The CDR3 extends over 16 amino acids. This CDR3 is CASSLEAGVLHNEQFF. The CDR3 coding sequence is TGTGCCAGCAGCTTAGAGGCGGGAGTTCTCCACAATGAGCAGTTCTTC.

V gene TRBV7-8 combines with J gene TRBJ1-2; 9 bases map to TRBD1. CDR1 and CDR2 from the germline V gene are SGHVS and FQNEAQ. The V and J ends lost 5 bases and 11 bases, in that order; junction bases with no gene match: 9. The CDR3 is 13 amino acids. CDR3 in amino acids: CASSLGTGSYYTF. CDR3 nucleotides: TGTGCCAGCAGCCTCGGGACAGGGAGTTATTACACCTTC.

V usage is TRBV3-1 (or the pseudogene TRBV3-2) and J usage is TRBJ2-5, with 9 bases matching TRBD2. The germline V gene encodes CDR1 LGHDT and CDR2 YNNKEL (reference sequence). With V trimmed by 5 bases and J by 5 bases, 9 bases remained unmatched. This CDR3 has 15 residues. The CDR3 loop reads CASSSGTSSLETQYF. CDR3 sequence (DNA): TGTGCCAGCAGCTCGGGGACTAGCTCGTTGGAGACCCAGTACTTC.

The chain is built from TRBV5-6 and TRBJ2-3; D is uncertain. CDR3 size: 15 residues. The V end was cut by 2 bases, the J end by 0 bases, with 10 bases between. Germline V gives CDR1 SGHDT, CDR2 YYEEEE. Written as DNA, the CDR3 is TGTGCCAGCAGCTTAGGCGCGGATAGCACAGATACGCAGTATTTT. Protein: CASSLGADSTDTQYF.

This chain uses TRBV5-1 with TRBJ2-7, with D maybe TRBD1 (5 bases). CDR1 and CDR2 from the germline V gene are SGHRS and YFSETQ. The length of the CDR3 is 14 residues. V was trimmed by 7 bases and J by 3 bases, leaving 17 bases between them. The CDR3, as DNA: TGCGCCAGCGGACCCCAGGGAAACGACTACGAGCAGTACTTC. Protein product: CASGPQGNDYEQYF.

J is TRBJ2-1 and V is TRBV5-1; 9 nucleotides align to TRBD2. This CDR3 comprises 15 residues. With V trimmed by 0 bases and J by 8 bases, 6 bases remained unmatched. Germline assignment: CDR1 SGHRS and CDR2 YFSETQ. CDR3 DNA sequence: TGCGCCAGCAGCTTGGAGGGACTAGCCTGGGATGAGCAGTTCTTC. Its translation: CASSLEGLAWDEQFF.

The J gene is TRBJ1-1, the V gene TRBV19; D remains unclear. In germline, CDR1 is LNHDA, CDR2 SQIVND (reference sequence). This CDR3 is 15 amino acids long. Trimming stripped 3 bases from V and 0 bases from J, with 11 bases between. CDR3 nucleotides: TGTGCCAGTAGTATCTTACGAGGCGTGAACACTGAAGCTTTCTTT. As protein: CASSILRGVNTEAFF.

This chain uses TRBV15 with TRBJ2-3; no clear D gene. The V end was cut by 10 bases, the J end by 2 bases, with 13 bases between. Germline V CDR1 and CDR2: LNHNV, YYDKDF (reference sequence). CDR3 length: 13 amino acids. The CDR3, as DNA: TGTGCCATCGCCTCTAGGTACACAGATACGCAGTATTTT. Translated, it gives CAIASRYTDTQYF. Together with reference TRBV15 and TRBJ2-3, the CDR3 gives the full variable domain: DAMVIQNPRYQVTQFGKPVTLSCSQTLNHNVMYWYQQKSSQAPKLLFHYYDKDFNNEADTPDNFQSRRPNTSFCFLDIRSPGLGDTAMYLCAIASRYTDTQYFGPGTRLTVL.

The chain uses TRBV5-1 and TRBJ2-6, with 8 bases aligning to TRBD1. The CDR3 extends over 17 amino acids. The germline CDR1 and CDR2 sequences are SGHRS and YFSETQ. V was clipped by 2 bases and J by 1 base; unmatched bases: 5. DNA for the CDR3: TGCGCCAGCAGCTTAACGGGGACAGGTTCTGGGGCCAACGTCCTGACTTTC. It yields the protein CASSLTGTGSGANVLTF.

The chain joins TRBV4-2 to TRBJ1-5; D unclear. The V and J ends lost 1 base and 1 base respectively, with 11 bases between them. This CDR3 spans 16 amino acids. Germline CDR1 is LGHNA and CDR2 is YNFKEQ. This CDR3 reads CASSQALGRSNQPQHF. DNA of the CDR3: TGTGCCAGCAGCCAAGCGCTCGGTCGGAGCAATCAGCCCCAGCATTTT.

The V call is TRBV10-1, the J call TRBJ2-1; D is unclear. The V end lost 0 bases, the J end lost 6 bases, and 9 bases lay between the germline ends. Germline V gene lookup returns CDR1 WNHNN and CDR2 SYGVQD (reference sequence). This CDR3 comprises 14 residues. The CDR3 nucleotides are TGCGCCAGCAGTGAGTCGACCCGGAGCAATGAGCAGTTCTTC. Residues: CASSESTRSNEQFF.